Detailed here is one T cell receptor beta chain. The sample comes from a study of cytomegalovirus exposure and HLA in healthy donors. The CDR3 is 15 residues long. The germline gives CDR1 MNHNS, CDR2 SASEGT. The V gene end was trimmed by 6 bases and the J gene end by 3 bases; junction bases not matched to a gene: 7. PCR amplification relied on 60 Vbeta primers (plus 13 Jbeta primers). Only in-frame clones appear in the TCRdb table, and some are missing; sequencing was by immunoSEQ multiplex PCR. The sample lists 150,000 to 200,000 clones, about 73% seen once, with 3.1% in the top ten. The chain recombines TRBV6-1 with TRBJ2-1, with TRBD1 matching 8 bases. The clonotype was recovered from a woman in her 40s in good health and CMV-seronegative. Sequencing was done on a sample of PBMCs. CDR3 sequence reads: CASRFQGANYNEQFF. DNA for the CDR3: TGTGCCAGCAGATTCCAGGGGGCGAACTACAATGAGCAGTTCTTC.